Shown below are 8 T cell receptor beta chains from a single sample sequenced in a study of cytomegalovirus exposure and HLA in healthy donors. In the PCR, 60 Vbeta and 13 Jbeta primers were used. Only in-frame clones appear in the TCRdb table, and some are missing; sequencing was by immunoSEQ multiplex PCR. The table shows 110,000 to 150,000 clones, with 70% to 85% occurring only once. Sequenced: PBMCs. These receptors were obtained from a woman aged 55-69 years in good health and CMV-seropositive.

The chain couples TRBV11-2 to TRBJ2-5, with D hard to call. Germline V gene lookup returns CDR1 SGHAT and CDR2 FQNNGV. V was shortened by 6 bases and J by 5 bases, with 16 bases between the two germline ends. The CDR3 runs 14 residues. The CDR3 coding sequence is TGTGCCAGCAGTACCTGGCCAGCGCAGGAGACCCAGTACTTC. Translating it yields CASSTWPAQETQYF.

Only one count was recorded for this clone. The chain is built from TRBV28 and TRBJ2-7, with 8 bases that match TRBD1. Trimming cost V 8 bases and J 4 bases; bases outside gene matches: 7. The germline V gene has CDR1 MDHEN and CDR2 SYDVKM. CDR3 length: 13 amino acids. CDR3 sequence reads: CASFGTGLYEQYF. DNA for the CDR3: TGTGCCAGCTTCGGGACAGGACTATACGAGCAGTACTTC. The full variable domain, with the rest looked up from reference TRBV28 and TRBJ2-7, is DVKVTQSSRYLVKRTGEKVFLECVQDMDHENMFWYRQDPGLGLRLIYFSYDVKMKEKGDIPEGYSVSREKKERFSLILESASTNQTSMYLCASFGTGLYEQYFGPGTRLTVT.

V and J are TRBV5-1 and TRBJ1-6, with no clear D. CDR1 is SGHRS, CDR2 YFSETQ, per germline. This CDR3 spans 13 amino acids. V lost 3 bases, J lost 7 bases, and 8 bases lay in between. This CDR3 reads CASSSTWNSPLHF. The DNA for the CDR3 is TGCGCCAGCAGCTCCACATGGAATTCACCCCTCCACTTT. Based on the CDR3 plus reference TRBV5-1 and TRBJ1-6, the full variable domain is KAGVTQTPRYLIKTRGQQVTLSCSPISGHRSVSWYQQTPGQGLQFLFEYFSETQRNKGNFPGRFSGRQFSNSRSEMNVSTLELGDSALYLCASSSTWNSPLHFGNGTRLTVT.

The rearrangement joins TRBV27 to TRBJ2-7, with D possibly TRBD1 on 6 matching bases. Germline V lookup: CDR1 MNHEY, CDR2 SMNVEV (reference sequence). V lost 7 bases to trimming and J lost 3 bases, with 16 bases between them. This CDR3 has 14 residues. The CDR3: CASTSLRGGYEQYF. CDR3 in DNA: TGTGCCAGCACCTCACTCAGAGGGGGCTACGAGCAGTACTTC.

This chain links TRBV29-1 with TRBJ1-5, with D perhaps TRBD1 (6 bases). The CDR3 contains 13 residues. Trimming cost V 7 bases and J 4 bases, with 14 bases left between them. The germline V gene encodes CDR1 SQVTM and CDR2 ANQGSEA. CDR3 loop: CSAAGDPNQPQHF. The CDR3, as DNA: TGCAGCGCCGCAGGGGACCCAAATCAGCCCCAGCATTTT.

Comment on this clone: The CDR3 end shows no conserved phenylalanine or tryptophan, and so a read error is likely. V is TRBV6-1 and J is TRBJ1-2; 8 nucleotides line up with TRBD1. The CDR3 covers 15 residues. The germline V gene encodes CDR1 MNHNS and CDR2 SASEGT. CDR3 nucleotides: TGTGCCAGCAGTGAACTATGGACAGGGAACTCTGGCTACACCCTC. Protein: CASSELWTGNSGYTL.

The chain joins TRBV11-3 to TRBJ2-2; D possibly corresponds to TRBD2 (5 bases). CDR3 size: 15 residues. Germline CDR1 is SGHNT and CDR2 is YENEEA. V lost 5 bases and J lost 2, with 12 bases in between. CDR3 coding DNA: TGTGCCAGCAGCGCCCGGACTGGAAACACCGGGGAGCTGTTTTTT. Residues: CASSARTGNTGELFF.

As concerns this clone: The DNA is left out, because the CDR3 cannot be placed on it with certainty; the CDR3 is given as TCRdb lists it. The chain carries TRBV10-1 and TRBJ1-2. Germline V lookup: CDR1 WNHNN, CDR2 SYGVQD (reference sequence). Including both end residues, the CDR3 is 20 amino acids long. The CDR3 region is CAGGGFVRGARFWTNYGCTF.